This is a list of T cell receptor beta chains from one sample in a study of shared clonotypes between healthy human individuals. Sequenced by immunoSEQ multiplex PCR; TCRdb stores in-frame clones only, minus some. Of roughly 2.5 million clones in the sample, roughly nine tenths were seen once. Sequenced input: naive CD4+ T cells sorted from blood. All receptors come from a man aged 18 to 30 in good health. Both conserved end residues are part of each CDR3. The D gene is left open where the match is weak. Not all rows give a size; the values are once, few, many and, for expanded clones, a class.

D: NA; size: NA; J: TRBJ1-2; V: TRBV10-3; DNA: TGTGCCATCAGTGATGGGATAAGGAGGCATGATGGCTACACCTTC; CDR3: CAISDGIRRHDGYTF
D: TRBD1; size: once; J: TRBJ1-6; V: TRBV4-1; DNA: TGCGCCAGCAGCCAAGATTCCCTCCAGGGGGCCTATCTAAGGAATTCACCCCTCCACTTT; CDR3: CASSQDSLQGAYLRNSPLHF
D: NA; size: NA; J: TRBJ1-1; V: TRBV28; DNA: TGTGCCAGCAGTTTAGGGGTGAGCACTGAAGCTTTCTTT; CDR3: CASSLGVSTEAFF
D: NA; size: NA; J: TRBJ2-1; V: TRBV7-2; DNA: TGTGCCAGCAGCTTACACAATGAGCAGTTCTTC; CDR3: CASSLHNEQFF
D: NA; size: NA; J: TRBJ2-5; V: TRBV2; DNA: TGTGCCAGCACGCAAGGGGAGACGCAGACCCAGTACTTC; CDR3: CASTQGETQTQYF
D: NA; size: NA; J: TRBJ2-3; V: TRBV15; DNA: TGTGCCACCAGCAGAGGAACTAGTAGCACAGATACGCAGTATTTT; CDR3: CATSRGTSSTDTQYF
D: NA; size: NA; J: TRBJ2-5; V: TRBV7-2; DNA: TGTGCCAGCAGCTCCAGGGTAGGGGGGGGAGAGACCCAGTACTTC; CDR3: CASSSRVGGGETQYF
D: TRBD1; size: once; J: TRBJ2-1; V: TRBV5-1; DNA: TGCGCCAGCCGACAGGGTTTGAACAATGAGCAGTTCTTC; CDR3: CASRQGLNNEQFF
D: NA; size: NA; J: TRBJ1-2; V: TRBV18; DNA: TGTGCCAGCTCACCAGAAGGGTCCTATGGCTACACCTTC; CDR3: CASSPEGSYGYTF
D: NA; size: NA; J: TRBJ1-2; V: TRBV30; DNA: TGTGCCTGGGCCTCTTGGACGGATAACTATGGCTACACCTTC; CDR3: CAWASWTDNYGYTF
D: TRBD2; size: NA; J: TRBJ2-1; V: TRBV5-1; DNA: TGCGCCAGCAGCTTGGCTCCTAGCGGGGGGGTTAATGAGCAGTTCTTC; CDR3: CASSLAPSGGVNEQFF
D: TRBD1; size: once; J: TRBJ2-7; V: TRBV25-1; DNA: TGTGCCAGCAAAGGGACAGGGCCCTACGAGCAGTACTTC; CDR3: CASKGTGPYEQYF
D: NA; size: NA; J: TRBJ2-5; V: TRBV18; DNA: TGTGCCAGCTCACCACCGAACGGCCCATGGACCCAGTACTTC; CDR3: CASSPPNGPWTQYF
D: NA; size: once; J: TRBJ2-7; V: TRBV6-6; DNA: TGTGCCAGCAGGCCACCGGAGGGGCGTTCCTACGAGCAGTACTTC; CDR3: CASRPPEGRSYEQYF
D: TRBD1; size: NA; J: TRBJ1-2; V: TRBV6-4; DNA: TGTGCCAGCAAATCGGGACAGGGGTCCTATGGCTACACCTTC; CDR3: CASKSGQGSYGYTF
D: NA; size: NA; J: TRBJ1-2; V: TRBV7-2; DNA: TGTGCCAGCAGCTTAGCGGTTGAAAGGGGCTACACCTTC; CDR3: CASSLAVERGYTF